This T cell receptor beta chain was sequenced for a study of blood T cell repertoires in COVID-19. Study as a whole: The United States, Italy and Spain provided the acute and convalescent COVID-19 samples.

The study recruited people aged 18 to 89 years across about 25 US areas. Among Cohort 3 donors, those recovered had two negative PCRs, clearance, or symptom resolution. V was pared by 6 bases and J by 1 base, with 8 bases of the junction left unmatched. Germline CDR1 SQVTM, CDR2 ANQGSEA. The CDR3 extends over 15 amino acids. Study processing details: Researchers report that nucleated cell counts were estimated from reference gene primer amplification. Sequencing used immunoSEQ multiplex PCR; TCRdb keeps in-frame clones, though not all of them. The DNA gave D and trimming, while V, J and clone size come from that table. The sample has around 200,000 clones; approximately 91% are singletons.

The sequence came from a woman aged 18-29 years who had recovered from COVID-19. The sequenced sample was PBMCs or T cells enriched from blood (not recorded which). The rearrangement joins TRBV29-1 to TRBJ2-5, with TRBD1 matching over 10 bases. The CDR3 loop is CSVATGTGAQETQYF. CDR3 DNA: TGCAGCGTCGCAACCGGGACAGGGGCCCAAGAGACCCAGTACTTC.